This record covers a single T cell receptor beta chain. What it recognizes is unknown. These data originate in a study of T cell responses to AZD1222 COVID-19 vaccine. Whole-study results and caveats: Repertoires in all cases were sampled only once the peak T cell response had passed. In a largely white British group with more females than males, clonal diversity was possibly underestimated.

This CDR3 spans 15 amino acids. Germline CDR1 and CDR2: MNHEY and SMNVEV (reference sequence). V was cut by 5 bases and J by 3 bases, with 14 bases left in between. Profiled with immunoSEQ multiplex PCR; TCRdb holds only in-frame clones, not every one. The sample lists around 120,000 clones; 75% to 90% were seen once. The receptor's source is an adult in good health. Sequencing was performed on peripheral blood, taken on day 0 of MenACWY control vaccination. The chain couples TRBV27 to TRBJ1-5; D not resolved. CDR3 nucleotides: TGTGCCAGCAGTCCATGGACGGACTACAATCAGCCCCAGCATTTT. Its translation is CASSPWTDYNQPQHF.